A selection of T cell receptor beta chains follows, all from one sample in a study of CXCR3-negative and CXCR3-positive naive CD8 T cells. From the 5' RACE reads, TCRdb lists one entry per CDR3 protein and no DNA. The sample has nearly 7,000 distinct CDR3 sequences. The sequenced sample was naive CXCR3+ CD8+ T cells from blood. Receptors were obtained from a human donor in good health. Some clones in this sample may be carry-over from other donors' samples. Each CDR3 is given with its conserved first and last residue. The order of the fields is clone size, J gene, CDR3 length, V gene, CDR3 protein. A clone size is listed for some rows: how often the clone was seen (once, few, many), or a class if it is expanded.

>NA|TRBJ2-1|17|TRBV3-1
CASSQVLSLAVVNEQFF
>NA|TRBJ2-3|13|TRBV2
CASSDYTTDTQNF
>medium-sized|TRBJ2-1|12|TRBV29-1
CSDVTEYNEQFF
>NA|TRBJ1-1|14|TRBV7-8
CASSLGLLNTEAFF
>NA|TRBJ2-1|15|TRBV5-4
CASSLASGHLNEQFF
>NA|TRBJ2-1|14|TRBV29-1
CSVVPQSLSNEQFF
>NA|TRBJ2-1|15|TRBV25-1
CASSERQGALNEQFF
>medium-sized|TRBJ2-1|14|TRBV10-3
CAISTVPPGNEQFF
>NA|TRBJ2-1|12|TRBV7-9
CASSLVLPEQFF
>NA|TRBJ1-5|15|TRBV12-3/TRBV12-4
CASSLHPPANQPQHF
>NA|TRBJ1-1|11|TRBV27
CASTQGHEAFF
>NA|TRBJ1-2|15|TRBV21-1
CASSKRAEANYGYTF
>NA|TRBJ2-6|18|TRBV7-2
CASSIDETGSSGANVLTF
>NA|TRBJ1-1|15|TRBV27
CASKPTGGLNTEAFF
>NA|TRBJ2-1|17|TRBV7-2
CASSLRSLREGYNEQFF
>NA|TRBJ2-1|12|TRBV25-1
CASSPRLHEQFF
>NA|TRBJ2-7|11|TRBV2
CGSEGRIEQYF
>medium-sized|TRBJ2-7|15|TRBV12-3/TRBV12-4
CASSLRGPGLSEQYF
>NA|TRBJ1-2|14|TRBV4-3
CASSQDRVREGYTF
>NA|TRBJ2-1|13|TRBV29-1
CSSRLAGVNEQFF
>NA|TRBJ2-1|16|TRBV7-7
CASTQFAGTALDEQFF
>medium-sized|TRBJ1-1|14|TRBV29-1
CSVEEGRSRAEAFF
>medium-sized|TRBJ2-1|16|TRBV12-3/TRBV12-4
CASSPRDMAKYNEQFF
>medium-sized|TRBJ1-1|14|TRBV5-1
CASSLEWKVGETFF
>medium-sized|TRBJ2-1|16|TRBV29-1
CSVYRTPRRSYNEQFF
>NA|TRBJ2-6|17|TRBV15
CATSIDQGATGANVLTF
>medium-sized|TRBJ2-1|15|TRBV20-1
CSASPRLAGVGEQFF
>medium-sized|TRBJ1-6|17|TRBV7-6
CASSPTGSSSYNSPLHF
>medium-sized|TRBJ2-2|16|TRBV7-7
CASSQGLAGSTGELFF
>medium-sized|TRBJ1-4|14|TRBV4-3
CASSQDRAVEKLFF
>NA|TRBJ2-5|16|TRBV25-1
CASSETGGTYWETQYF
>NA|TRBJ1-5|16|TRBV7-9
CASSLGDSYSNQPQHF
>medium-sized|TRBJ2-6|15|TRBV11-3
CASSFRDSGANVLTF
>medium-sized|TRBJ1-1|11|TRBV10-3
CATRETAEAFF
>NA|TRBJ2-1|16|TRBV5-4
CASSSGLAGVGNEQFF
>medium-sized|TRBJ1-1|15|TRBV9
CASSPWTEMNTEAFF
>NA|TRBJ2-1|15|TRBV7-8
CASSLTSTTGGEQFF
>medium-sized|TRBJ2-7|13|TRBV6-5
CASRPFLGREQYF
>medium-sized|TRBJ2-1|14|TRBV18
CASSLPAAVYEQFF
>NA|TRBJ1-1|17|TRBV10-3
CAISDHSCVRANTEAFF
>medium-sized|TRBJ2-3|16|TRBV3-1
CASSPTGPSSTDTQYF
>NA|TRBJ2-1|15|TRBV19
CASSTPSGIYNEQFF